This TCR beta chain emerged from a study of T cell changes during pregnancy in multiple sclerosis. The ends lost 4 bases at V and 2 bases at J; junction bases unmatched: 3. CDR1 and CDR2 (germline): SGHDN, FVKESK. CDR3 length: 14 residues. Method: immunoSEQ multiplex PCR; TCRdb's copy keeps in-frame clones and lacks some. Of about 40,000 clones in the sample, around 90% were seen once. The clonotype originates from a female donor in good health, enrolled as a control in a pregnancy study. V gene TRBV14 combines with J gene TRBJ2-3; 7 nucleotides agree with TRBD1. This sample comprised peripheral blood, obtained in the first trimester of pregnancy. CDR3 sequence reads: CASSPGQPTDTQYF. CDR3 bases: TGTGCCAGCAGCCCGGGACAGCCCACAGATACGCAGTATTTT.